This T cell receptor (beta chain) was profiled in a study of STAT5B mutations in CD4+ large granular lymphocyte leukemia. In the authors' workflow: A productive frequency of 2.59 x 10-5 was the lowest detectable. The data were produced by immunoSEQ multiplex PCR, yet TCRdb's version contains in-frame clones alone and is incomplete. That table is the source of V, J and clone size, and D and trimming were worked out from the DNA. The sample holds 25,000 to 30,000 clones; roughly 79% are singletons and the top ten take under 1.2%. In the case of this clone: Its antigen remains unknown.

Findings and caveats of the study: Compared with healthy controls (2/35), patient top clones favored TRBV06 (8/27). Patient CD4-sorted repertoires stayed more clonal than healthy ones after leukemic-clone removal.

V was trimmed by 0 bases and J by 7 bases, leaving 15 bases between them. The CDR3 has 15 residues. CDR1 is MGHRA and CDR2 is YSYEKL in the germline V gene. The chain recombines TRBV4-1 with TRBJ1-1, with TRBD1 as a possible D gene (5 bases). The sequencing input was CD4+ T cells from blood buffy coats. The source is a human donor in good health. The CDR3 sequence: CASSQEAGAPYEAFF. As DNA, the CDR3 is TGCGCCAGCAGCCAAGAAGCCGGGGCACCCTATGAAGCTTTCTTT.